This paragraph covers one T cell receptor beta chain sequence. Its matching antigen is unknown. Clones were sequenced by immunoSEQ multiplex PCR, and TCRdb holds only the in-frame ones, with some missing. There are 150,000 to 200,000 clones in the sample; over 80% occur only once, and about 4.3% lies in the top ten. This sample stems from a study of T cell responses to AZD1222 COVID-19 vaccine. General study results and limits: Baseline testing showed seropositivity in only six AZD1222 recipients. When two AZD1222 doses had been given, Spike-specific TCR breadth and depth rose.

The CDR3 has 14 residues. Trimming shortened V by 0 bases and J by 4 bases, and 10 bases separated the two germline ends. Per the germline V gene, CDR1 is SGHDT and CDR2 is YYEEEE. The material was peripheral blood, obtained 28 days after the second dose of the MenACWY control vaccine. The rearrangement links TRBV5-6 to TRBJ1-2; D uncertain. The TCR sequence derives from an adult who received the MenACWY meningococcal vaccine as a control. The CDR3 coding sequence is TGTGCCAGCAGCTTGGAGCGCCGGGGCTATGGCTACACCTTC. It yields the protein CASSLERRGYGYTF.